This T cell receptor beta chain was sequenced for a study of patients and donors after allogeneic stem cell transplantation. CDR3 length equals 17 residues. Per germline, CDR1 MNHEY and CDR2 SVGAGI. V was shortened by 2 bases and J by 9 bases, with 20 bases between the two germline ends. Each CDR3 protein gets one entry after TCRdb re-called the RT-PCR reads with MiXCR. The table has approximately 410,000 distinct CDR3 sequences, 16% seen once. The V and J genes are TRBV6-5 and TRBJ1-6; the D is unclear. The clonotype originates from a human donor who was either an allogeneic HSCT recipient or a stem cell or donor lymphocyte infusion donor (not recorded which). It is not recorded whose cells these are; they may come from a transplant donor. The specimen was blood, either unsorted or a sorted T cell fraction (not recorded which). The CDR3 DNA is TGTGCCAGCAGTTACGGAGGCTTGAGTTTTAAGGGTTCACCCCTCCACTTT. Its translation: CASSYGGLSFKGSPLHF.